This T cell receptor (beta chain) was profiled in a study of response to subunit inactivated influenza vaccine. Remarks on this clonotype: As the CDR3 is not closed by the conserved phenylalanine or tryptophan, this likely results from a read error.

The CDR3 totals 15 residues. Per germline, CDR1 MDHEN and CDR2 SYDVKM. V was pared by 6 bases and J by 7 bases, with 8 bases of the junction left unmatched. MiXCR, run by TCRdb on the RT-PCR reads, gives a single entry per CDR3 protein. Of roughly 170,000 distinct CDR3 sequences in the sample, around 9% are singletons; the top ten hold roughly 11%. The rearrangement uses TRBV28 and TRBJ2-3, with TRBD2 matching 12 bases. This sequence originates from a man in his fifties or sixties who received an inactivated influenza vaccine. Specimen: non-naive T cells sorted from PBMCs, collected on the day of vaccination. CDR3 region: CASRLTSGSAHTQYL. Here the CDR3 DNA reads TGTGCCAGCAGACTGACTAGCGGGAGCGCACATACGCAGTATTTA.